The 7 T cell receptor beta chains in this list originate from one sample, sequenced in a study of cytomegalovirus exposure and HLA in healthy donors. The PCR made use of 60 Vbeta and 13 Jbeta primers. Generated by immunoSEQ multiplex PCR, the TCRdb table keeps only in-frame clones and is missing some. The sample shows about 190,000 clones, around 79% of them seen only once. Sequenced material: PBMCs. The receptors were sampled from a woman under 30 in good health and CMV-seronegative.

In this sample, this clone turned up once. The CDR3 nucleotides read TGTGCCAGCAGGGGACAGGGTCGGAGCTCCTACAATGAGCAGTTCTTC. Translating it yields CASRGQGRSSYNEQFF. The V and J genes are TRBV5-4 and TRBJ2-1; TRBD1 matches at 9 bases. The CDR3 extends over 16 amino acids. V gave up 5 bases and J gave up 0 bases; unmatched junction bases: 6. Germline V gives CDR1 SGHNT, CDR2 YYREEE (reference sequence).

V is TRBV7-3 and J is TRBJ2-2; 7 nucleotides line up with TRBD1. The CDR3 loop spans 14 amino acids. V lost 4 bases to trimming and J lost 6 bases; unmatched junction nucleotides: 5. The germline V gene encodes CDR1 SGHTA and CDR2 FQGTGA. DNA of the CDR3: TGTGCCAGCAGCTCGACAGGGACCCCCGGGGAGCTGTTTTTT. Translating it yields CASSSTGTPGELFF. The full variable domain, in which reference TRBV7-3 and TRBJ2-2 provide the parts outside the CDR3, is GAGVSQTPSNKVTEKGKYVELRCDPISGHTALYWYRQSLGQGPEFLIYFQGTGAADDSGLPNDRFFAVRPEGSVSTLKIQRTERGDSAVYLCASSSTGTPGELFFGEGSRLTVL.

The J gene is TRBJ2-5, the V gene TRBV4-3, with 8 bases aligning to TRBD1. The CDR3 is made up of 17 amino acids. The germline CDR1 and CDR2 sequences are LGHNA and YSLEER. V trimming: 3 bases; J trimming: 2 bases; junction bases outside the gene matches: 11. The CDR3 loop is CASSQGIGTGSQETQYF. The CDR3 nucleotides read TGCGCCAGCAGCCAGGGCATTGGGACAGGAAGTCAAGAGACCCAGTACTTC.

On this clone itself: The germline gene is not matched at one end of the junction; a read error may be the cause. This chain connects TRBV5-3 to TRBJ2-7; D unclear. TRBV5-3 is labeled an ORF, and its function is uncertain. The CDR3 covers 15 residues. Here the CDR3 reads CARRLVVTLSEEQYF. The CDR3 DNA follows: TGTGCCAGAAGGTTGGTAGTGACTTTGAGTGAAGAGCAGTACTTC.

The rearrangement joins TRBV6-5 to TRBJ2-3, with D maybe TRBD1 (6 bases). The length of the CDR3 is 14 residues. V was pared by 2 bases and J by 1 base, with 7 bases between. The germline V gene encodes CDR1 MNHEY and CDR2 SVGAGI. CDR3 region: CASSYAGGTDTQYF. CDR3 coding DNA: TGTGCCAGCAGTTACGCAGGGGGCACAGATACGCAGTATTTT.

The chain uses TRBV25-1 and TRBJ1-1; possible D gene TRBD1, 5 bases. Germline CDR1 reads MGHDK; CDR2 reads SYGVNS. V was trimmed by 0 bases and J by 6 bases, leaving 14 bases between them. The CDR3 loop spans 15 amino acids. CDR3 amino acids: CASSEYRGGSAEAFF. CDR3 DNA: TGTGCCAGCAGTGAATATCGGGGCGGGAGCGCTGAAGCTTTCTTT.

The J gene is TRBJ1-1, the V gene TRBV19, with D possibly TRBD1 on 6 matching bases. Trimming removed 0 bases at V and 5 bases at J, with 19 bases between. Germline CDR1 and CDR2: LNHDA and SQIVND (reference sequence). CDR3 length equals 17 residues. CDR3 bases: TGTGCCAGTAGTATAGACAGGGGTATTCAAGGACTTACTGAAGCTTTCTTT. This codes for CASSIDRGIQGLTEAFF.